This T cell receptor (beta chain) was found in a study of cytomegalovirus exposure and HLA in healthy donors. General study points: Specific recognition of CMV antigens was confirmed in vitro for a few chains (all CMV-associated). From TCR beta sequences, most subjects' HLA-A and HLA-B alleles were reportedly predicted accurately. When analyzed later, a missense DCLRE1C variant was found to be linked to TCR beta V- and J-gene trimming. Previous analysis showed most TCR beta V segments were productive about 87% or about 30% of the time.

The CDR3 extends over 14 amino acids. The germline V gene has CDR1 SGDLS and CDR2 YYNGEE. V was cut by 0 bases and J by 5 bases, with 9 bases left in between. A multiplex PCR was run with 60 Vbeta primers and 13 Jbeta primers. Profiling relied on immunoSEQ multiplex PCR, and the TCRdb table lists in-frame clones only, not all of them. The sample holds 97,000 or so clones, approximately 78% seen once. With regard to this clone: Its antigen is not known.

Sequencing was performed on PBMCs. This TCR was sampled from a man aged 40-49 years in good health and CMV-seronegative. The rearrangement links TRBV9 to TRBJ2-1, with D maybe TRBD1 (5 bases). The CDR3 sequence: CASSVAGSHNEQFF. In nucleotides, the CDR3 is TGTGCCAGCAGCGTAGCAGGGTCCCACAATGAGCAGTTCTTC.